These 25 T cell receptor beta chains originate from one sample sequenced in a study of CD8 T cells in Susac syndrome (dated by TCRdb to the late 2010s). The library was built by means of the immunoSEQ multiplex PCR assay. RNA was extracted using the RNeasy kit, and about 0.5 to 1 ug of the RNA was reverse transcribed with random hexamers. TCRdb reanalyzed the raw reads on its own, using fastp at Q25 for trimming and MiXCR for clone calling, and kept in-frame beta chains. Entries are consolidated by CDR3 protein sequence, retaining the most common genes and DNA. The sample contains more than 95,000 distinct CDR3 sequences, approximately 93% of them found a single time. Of the sample, 0.093% is held by the ten largest clones. Sequencing was done on a sample of CD4+ T cells from PBMCs. The receptor source for this set is a human donor with multiple sclerosis.

The V call is TRBV7-9, the J call TRBJ2-1, with 8 nucleotides matching TRBD1. The CDR3 covers 16 residues. Germline loops: CDR1 SEHNR, CDR2 FQNEAQ (reference sequence). V shed 5 bases and J 4 bases; nucleotides not matched to a gene: 10. The CDR3 loop is CASSGDRGVRYNEQFF. The CDR3 bases are TGTGCCAGCAGCGGAGACAGGGGAGTGAGGTACAATGAGCAGTTCTTC. Together with reference TRBV7-9 and TRBJ2-1, the CDR3 gives the full variable domain: DTGVSQNPRHKITKRGQNVTFRCDPISEHNRLYWYRQTLGQGPEFLTYFQNEAQLEKSRLLSDRFSAERPKGSFSTLEIQRTEQGDSAMYLCASSGDRGVRYNEQFFGPGTRLTVL.

This clonotype was seen a few times. V is TRBV3-1 and J is TRBJ2-1; no firm D call. The CDR3 loop spans 11 amino acids. CDR1 LGHDT and CDR2 YNNKEL come from the germline V gene (reference sequence). V gave up 6 bases and J gave up 4 bases, with 4 bases separating them. DNA for the CDR3: TGTGCCAGCAGACTTTACAATGAGCAGTTCTTC. Protein sequence: CASRLYNEQFF.

The chain links TRBV4-2 to TRBJ1-1; D is ambiguous. Germline CDR1 and CDR2: LGHNA and YNFKEQ. There are 16 residues in the CDR3. V was shortened by 3 bases and J by 1 base, with 15 bases between the two germline ends. CDR3 DNA: TGTGCCAGCAGCCATTTTGATTCGAGGGCGAACACTGAAGCTTTCTTT. Translation gives CASSHFDSRANTEAFF.

The chain couples TRBV4-3 to TRBJ2-2; 11 nucleotides match TRBD2. V trimming: 3 bases; J trimming: 3 bases; junction bases outside the gene matches: 3. From germline, CDR1 is LGHNA and CDR2 YSLEER. This CDR3 contains 16 residues. CDR3 DNA: TGCGCCAGCAGCCATACTAGCGGGGGCTACACCGGGGAGCTGTTTTTT. Translated, it gives CASSHTSGGYTGELFF.

This clonotype was observed once. This rearrangement joins TRBV11-2 to TRBJ2-3; 7 bases agree with TRBD2. V was clipped by 4 bases and J by 5 bases; unmatched bases: 6. Germline loops: CDR1 SGHAT, CDR2 FQNNGV. This CDR3 is 14 amino acids long. CDR3 sequence reads: CASSYLTGGDTQYF. The CDR3, as DNA: TGTGCCAGCAGCTACCTAACGGGGGGAGATACGCAGTATTTT. The full variable domain, in which reference TRBV11-2 and TRBJ2-3 provide the parts outside the CDR3, is EAGVAQSPRYKIIEKRQSVAFWCNPISGHATLYWYQQILGQGPKLLIQFQNNGVVDDSQLPKDRFSAERLKGVDSTLKIQPAKLEDSAVYLCASSYLTGGDTQYFGPGTRLTVL.

The chain combines TRBV12-3 or TRBV12-4 with TRBJ1-2; D perhaps matches TRBD1 (6 bases). Trimming removed 6 bases at V and 6 bases at J, with 20 bases between. This CDR3 region has 15 residues. CDR3 protein: CASSPDRFGLNGYTF. As DNA, the CDR3 is TGTGCCAGCAGCCCCGACAGGTTTGGCTTGAATGGCTACACCTTC.

This sequence joins TRBV9 and TRBJ2-7; 8 bases line up with TRBD1. CDR3 length: 15 residues. In germline, CDR1 is SGDLS, CDR2 YYNGEE. The ends lost 4 bases at V and 4 bases at J; junction bases unmatched: 10. The CDR3 spells CASSSRPRQGYEQYF. In DNA form, the CDR3 reads TGTGCCAGCAGCTCCCGCCCACGACAGGGGTACGAGCAGTACTTC.

V gene TRBV5-1 combines with J gene TRBJ1-1; TRBD1 matches at 7 bases. J lost 5 bases, V lost 2 bases, and 9 bases had no gene match. Germline-derived CDR1 and CDR2 are SGHRS and YFSETQ. This CDR3 is 15 amino acids long. The CDR3 sequence: CASSLNRGPLTEAFF. Here the CDR3 DNA reads TGCGCCAGCAGCTTAAACAGGGGCCCGTTAACTGAAGCTTTCTTT.

The V call is TRBV7-9, the J call TRBJ1-5; possibly TRBD1 for D (5 bases). The ends were cut back, 5 bases at V and 2 bases at J, with 10 bases in the middle. The germline CDR1 and CDR2 sequences are SEHNR and FQNEAQ (reference sequence). This CDR3 region has 14 residues. The CDR3 DNA is TGTGCCAGCAGCCGGTCGGGGGGCAATCAGCCCCAGCATTTT. Its translation is CASSRSGGNQPQHF.

The rearrangement joins TRBV5-4 to TRBJ2-3; D is ambiguous. Per germline, CDR1 SGHNT and CDR2 YYREEE (reference sequence). The CDR3 has 14 residues. Trimming shortened V by 4 bases and J by 2 bases, and 11 bases separated the two germline ends. CDR3 region: CASSTRITTDTQYF. In DNA, the CDR3 is TGTGCCAGCAGCACCAGGATCACCACAGATACGCAGTATTTT. Full variable domain (remainder filled in from reference TRBV5-4 and TRBJ2-3): ETGVTQSPTHLIKTRGQQVTLRCSSQSGHNTVSWYQQALGQGPQFIFQYYREEENGRGNFPPRFSGLQFPNYSSELNVNALELDDSALYLCASSTRITTDTQYFGPGTRLTVL.

The V gene is TRBV3-1, the J gene TRBJ2-3; TRBD1 agrees at 8 bases. This CDR3 comprises 19 residues. The germline V gene encodes CDR1 LGHDT and CDR2 YNNKEL (reference sequence). Losses at the gene ends were 0 bases for V and 2 bases for J; bases not matched to a gene: 13. The chain's CDR3 is CASSQDDRGLYIATDTQYF. Written as DNA, the CDR3 is TGTGCCAGCAGCCAAGACGACAGGGGCCTTTATATAGCCACAGATACGCAGTATTTT.

This chain uses TRBV29-1 with TRBJ2-7, with 7 bases that match TRBD1. The germline CDR1 and CDR2 sequences are SQVTM and ANQGSEA. CDR3 length: 12 amino acids. The V gene end was trimmed by 7 bases and the J gene end by 7 bases; junction bases not matched to a gene: 10. CDR3 bases: TGCAGCGCCGAGGGGGCAGGGGTGGAGCAGTACTTC. As protein: CSAEGAGVEQYF.

The CDR3 nucleotides read TGTGCCAGCAGTTACCGTCCGCGAGGGCTGGGGAATTCACCCCTCCACTTT. Protein sequence: CASSYRPRGLGNSPLHF. The chain links TRBV6-5 to TRBJ1-6; D is undetermined. V was shortened by 2 bases and J by 7 bases, with 18 bases between the two germline ends. CDR3 length: 17 residues. Looked up from germline, CDR1 is MNHEY and CDR2 is SVGAGI.

Written as DNA, the CDR3 is TGCAGTGCTAGAACCAGAGGGACAGGTAACCTAGAGCAGTACTTC. Its protein is CSARTRGTGNLEQYF. The chain has TRBV20-1 and TRBJ2-7, with 8 bases that match TRBD1. Trimming cost V 2 bases and J 7 bases; bases outside gene matches: 13. The CDR3 loop spans 15 amino acids. Looked up from germline, CDR1 is DFQATT and CDR2 is SNEGSKA (reference sequence).

V and J are TRBV13 and TRBJ2-2; D is undetermined. This CDR3 has 13 residues. The germline gives CDR1 PRHDT, CDR2 FYEKMQ (reference sequence). V lost 1 base, J lost 6 bases, and 6 bases lay in between. In DNA, the CDR3 is TGTGCCAGCAGCTTAGCATCGGCCGGGGAGCTGTTTTTT. Amino acid sequence: CASSLASAGELFF.

V gene TRBV7-9 combines with J gene TRBJ2-7; D call uncertain. The CDR3 has 13 residues. The V end was cut by 0 bases, the J end by 6 bases, with 9 bases between. Germline CDR1 and CDR2: SEHNR and FQNEAQ (reference sequence). The CDR3 nucleotides read TGTGCCAGCAGCTTAGCGGGAACCAGCGAGCAGTACTTC. This sequence encodes CASSLAGTSEQYF.

The rearrangement links TRBV7-2 to TRBJ2-1, with 7 nucleotides matching TRBD2. Germline CDR1 is SGHTA and CDR2 is FQGNSA. CDR3 length equals 15 residues. The J segment lost 9 bases and the V segment lost 1 base, leaving 9 bases of the junction unmatched. CDR3 nucleotide sequence: TGTGCCAGCAGCTTAGGAAGCGGGGAATGGACTGAGCAGTTCTTC. Translation gives CASSLGSGEWTEQFF.

The V call is TRBV30, the J call TRBJ1-6; D gene ambiguous. This CDR3 has 17 residues. The germline V gene encodes CDR1 GTSNPN and CDR2 SVGIG (reference sequence). Trimming shortened V by 0 bases and J by 0 bases, and 12 bases separated the two germline ends. The CDR3 sequence: CAWSVSFGSSYNSPLHF. Written as DNA, the CDR3 is TGTGCCTGGAGTGTCTCTTTCGGAAGCTCCTATAATTCACCCCTCCACTTT. Variable domain in full (rest from reference TRBV30 and TRBJ1-6): SQTIHQWPATLVQPVGSPLSLECTVEGTSNPNLYWYRQAAGRGLQLLFYSVGIGQISSEVPQNLSASRPQDRQFILSSKKLLLSDSGFYLCAWSVSFGSSYNSPLHFGNGTRLTVT.

V is TRBV7-6 and J is TRBJ2-5; either TRBD1 or TRBD2 may fit D (7 bases each). The germline V and J ends were trimmed by 5 bases and 1 base, with 11 bases remaining between them. The CDR3 spans 14 residues. Germline V gene data show CDR1 as SGHVS and CDR2 as FNYEAQ. The CDR3 DNA reads as TGTGCCAGCAGCCCAGGGGGGGGCCAAGAGACCCAGTACTTC. Protein product: CASSPGGGQETQYF.

The rearrangement links TRBV7-2 to TRBJ2-1, with 8 bases matching TRBD1. The CDR3 runs to 15 residues. J gave up 8 bases and V 8 bases, and 14 bases lay outside the gene matches. The germline CDR1 and CDR2 sequences are SGHTA and FQGNSA. CDR3 bases: TGTGCCAGCTCAACCGGGACAGGTTATGGCGATGAGCAGTTCTTC. It encodes CASSTGTGYGDEQFF.

The gene calls are TRBV30 and TRBJ1-6, with 9 positions matching TRBD1. V lost 2 bases and J lost 8; bases outside the gene matches: 4. The length of the CDR3 is 14 residues. The germline V gene encodes CDR1 GTSNPN and CDR2 SVGIG (reference sequence). The CDR3 region is CAWSRDRDYSPLHF. CDR3 nucleotide sequence: TGTGCCTGGAGTCGGGACAGGGATTATTCACCCCTCCACTTT. Looking up the rest from reference TRBV30 and TRBJ1-6 gives the full variable domain: SQTIHQWPATLVQPVGSPLSLECTVEGTSNPNLYWYRQAAGRGLQLLFYSVGIGQISSEVPQNLSASRPQDRQFILSSKKLLLSDSGFYLCAWSRDRDYSPLHFGNGTRLTVT.

CDR3: CASSAVTWLAGGNIQYF. In DNA form, the CDR3 reads TGTGCCAGCAGCGCGGTCACGTGGTTAGCGGGGGGGAACATTCAGTACTTC. The chain combines TRBV6-1 with TRBJ2-4; 11 nucleotides agree with TRBD2. CDR1 is MNHNS and CDR2 is SASEGT in the germline V gene. V trimming: 6 bases; J trimming: 7 bases; junction bases outside the gene matches: 14. The CDR3 has 17 amino acids.

The J gene is TRBJ2-7, the V gene TRBV28; tentatively, D is TRBD1 (6 bases). CDR3 length: 14 residues. Looked up from germline, CDR1 is MDHEN and CDR2 is SYDVKM. With 6 bases removed from V and 7 bases from J, the gap between germline ends came to 19 bases. DNA of the CDR3: TGTGCCAGCAGGGGTTCCCGGGACACCGGGGAGCAGTACTTC. Protein sequence: CASRGSRDTGEQYF.

This CDR3 reads CASSLLTARSDTQYF. CDR3 nucleotide sequence: TGTGCCAGCAGCTTACTTACAGCCCGGAGCGATACGCAGTATTTT. This rearrangement joins TRBV11-2 to TRBJ2-3, with D hard to call. V lost 2 bases, J lost 6 bases, and 15 bases lay in between. Germline V gives CDR1 SGHAT, CDR2 FQNNGV. The CDR3 covers 15 residues.

The gene calls are TRBV13 and TRBJ2-7; perhaps D is TRBD1 or TRBD2 (6 bases each). The CDR3 loop spans 17 amino acids. V lost 6 bases to trimming and J lost 0 bases, with 21 bases between them. Germline CDR1 and CDR2: PRHDT and FYEKMQ (reference sequence). The CDR3 DNA reads as TGTGCCAGCAGAGGGGGGATTGGGCCAGGGCCCTCCTACGAGCAGTACTTC. Translated: CASRGGIGPGPSYEQYF.